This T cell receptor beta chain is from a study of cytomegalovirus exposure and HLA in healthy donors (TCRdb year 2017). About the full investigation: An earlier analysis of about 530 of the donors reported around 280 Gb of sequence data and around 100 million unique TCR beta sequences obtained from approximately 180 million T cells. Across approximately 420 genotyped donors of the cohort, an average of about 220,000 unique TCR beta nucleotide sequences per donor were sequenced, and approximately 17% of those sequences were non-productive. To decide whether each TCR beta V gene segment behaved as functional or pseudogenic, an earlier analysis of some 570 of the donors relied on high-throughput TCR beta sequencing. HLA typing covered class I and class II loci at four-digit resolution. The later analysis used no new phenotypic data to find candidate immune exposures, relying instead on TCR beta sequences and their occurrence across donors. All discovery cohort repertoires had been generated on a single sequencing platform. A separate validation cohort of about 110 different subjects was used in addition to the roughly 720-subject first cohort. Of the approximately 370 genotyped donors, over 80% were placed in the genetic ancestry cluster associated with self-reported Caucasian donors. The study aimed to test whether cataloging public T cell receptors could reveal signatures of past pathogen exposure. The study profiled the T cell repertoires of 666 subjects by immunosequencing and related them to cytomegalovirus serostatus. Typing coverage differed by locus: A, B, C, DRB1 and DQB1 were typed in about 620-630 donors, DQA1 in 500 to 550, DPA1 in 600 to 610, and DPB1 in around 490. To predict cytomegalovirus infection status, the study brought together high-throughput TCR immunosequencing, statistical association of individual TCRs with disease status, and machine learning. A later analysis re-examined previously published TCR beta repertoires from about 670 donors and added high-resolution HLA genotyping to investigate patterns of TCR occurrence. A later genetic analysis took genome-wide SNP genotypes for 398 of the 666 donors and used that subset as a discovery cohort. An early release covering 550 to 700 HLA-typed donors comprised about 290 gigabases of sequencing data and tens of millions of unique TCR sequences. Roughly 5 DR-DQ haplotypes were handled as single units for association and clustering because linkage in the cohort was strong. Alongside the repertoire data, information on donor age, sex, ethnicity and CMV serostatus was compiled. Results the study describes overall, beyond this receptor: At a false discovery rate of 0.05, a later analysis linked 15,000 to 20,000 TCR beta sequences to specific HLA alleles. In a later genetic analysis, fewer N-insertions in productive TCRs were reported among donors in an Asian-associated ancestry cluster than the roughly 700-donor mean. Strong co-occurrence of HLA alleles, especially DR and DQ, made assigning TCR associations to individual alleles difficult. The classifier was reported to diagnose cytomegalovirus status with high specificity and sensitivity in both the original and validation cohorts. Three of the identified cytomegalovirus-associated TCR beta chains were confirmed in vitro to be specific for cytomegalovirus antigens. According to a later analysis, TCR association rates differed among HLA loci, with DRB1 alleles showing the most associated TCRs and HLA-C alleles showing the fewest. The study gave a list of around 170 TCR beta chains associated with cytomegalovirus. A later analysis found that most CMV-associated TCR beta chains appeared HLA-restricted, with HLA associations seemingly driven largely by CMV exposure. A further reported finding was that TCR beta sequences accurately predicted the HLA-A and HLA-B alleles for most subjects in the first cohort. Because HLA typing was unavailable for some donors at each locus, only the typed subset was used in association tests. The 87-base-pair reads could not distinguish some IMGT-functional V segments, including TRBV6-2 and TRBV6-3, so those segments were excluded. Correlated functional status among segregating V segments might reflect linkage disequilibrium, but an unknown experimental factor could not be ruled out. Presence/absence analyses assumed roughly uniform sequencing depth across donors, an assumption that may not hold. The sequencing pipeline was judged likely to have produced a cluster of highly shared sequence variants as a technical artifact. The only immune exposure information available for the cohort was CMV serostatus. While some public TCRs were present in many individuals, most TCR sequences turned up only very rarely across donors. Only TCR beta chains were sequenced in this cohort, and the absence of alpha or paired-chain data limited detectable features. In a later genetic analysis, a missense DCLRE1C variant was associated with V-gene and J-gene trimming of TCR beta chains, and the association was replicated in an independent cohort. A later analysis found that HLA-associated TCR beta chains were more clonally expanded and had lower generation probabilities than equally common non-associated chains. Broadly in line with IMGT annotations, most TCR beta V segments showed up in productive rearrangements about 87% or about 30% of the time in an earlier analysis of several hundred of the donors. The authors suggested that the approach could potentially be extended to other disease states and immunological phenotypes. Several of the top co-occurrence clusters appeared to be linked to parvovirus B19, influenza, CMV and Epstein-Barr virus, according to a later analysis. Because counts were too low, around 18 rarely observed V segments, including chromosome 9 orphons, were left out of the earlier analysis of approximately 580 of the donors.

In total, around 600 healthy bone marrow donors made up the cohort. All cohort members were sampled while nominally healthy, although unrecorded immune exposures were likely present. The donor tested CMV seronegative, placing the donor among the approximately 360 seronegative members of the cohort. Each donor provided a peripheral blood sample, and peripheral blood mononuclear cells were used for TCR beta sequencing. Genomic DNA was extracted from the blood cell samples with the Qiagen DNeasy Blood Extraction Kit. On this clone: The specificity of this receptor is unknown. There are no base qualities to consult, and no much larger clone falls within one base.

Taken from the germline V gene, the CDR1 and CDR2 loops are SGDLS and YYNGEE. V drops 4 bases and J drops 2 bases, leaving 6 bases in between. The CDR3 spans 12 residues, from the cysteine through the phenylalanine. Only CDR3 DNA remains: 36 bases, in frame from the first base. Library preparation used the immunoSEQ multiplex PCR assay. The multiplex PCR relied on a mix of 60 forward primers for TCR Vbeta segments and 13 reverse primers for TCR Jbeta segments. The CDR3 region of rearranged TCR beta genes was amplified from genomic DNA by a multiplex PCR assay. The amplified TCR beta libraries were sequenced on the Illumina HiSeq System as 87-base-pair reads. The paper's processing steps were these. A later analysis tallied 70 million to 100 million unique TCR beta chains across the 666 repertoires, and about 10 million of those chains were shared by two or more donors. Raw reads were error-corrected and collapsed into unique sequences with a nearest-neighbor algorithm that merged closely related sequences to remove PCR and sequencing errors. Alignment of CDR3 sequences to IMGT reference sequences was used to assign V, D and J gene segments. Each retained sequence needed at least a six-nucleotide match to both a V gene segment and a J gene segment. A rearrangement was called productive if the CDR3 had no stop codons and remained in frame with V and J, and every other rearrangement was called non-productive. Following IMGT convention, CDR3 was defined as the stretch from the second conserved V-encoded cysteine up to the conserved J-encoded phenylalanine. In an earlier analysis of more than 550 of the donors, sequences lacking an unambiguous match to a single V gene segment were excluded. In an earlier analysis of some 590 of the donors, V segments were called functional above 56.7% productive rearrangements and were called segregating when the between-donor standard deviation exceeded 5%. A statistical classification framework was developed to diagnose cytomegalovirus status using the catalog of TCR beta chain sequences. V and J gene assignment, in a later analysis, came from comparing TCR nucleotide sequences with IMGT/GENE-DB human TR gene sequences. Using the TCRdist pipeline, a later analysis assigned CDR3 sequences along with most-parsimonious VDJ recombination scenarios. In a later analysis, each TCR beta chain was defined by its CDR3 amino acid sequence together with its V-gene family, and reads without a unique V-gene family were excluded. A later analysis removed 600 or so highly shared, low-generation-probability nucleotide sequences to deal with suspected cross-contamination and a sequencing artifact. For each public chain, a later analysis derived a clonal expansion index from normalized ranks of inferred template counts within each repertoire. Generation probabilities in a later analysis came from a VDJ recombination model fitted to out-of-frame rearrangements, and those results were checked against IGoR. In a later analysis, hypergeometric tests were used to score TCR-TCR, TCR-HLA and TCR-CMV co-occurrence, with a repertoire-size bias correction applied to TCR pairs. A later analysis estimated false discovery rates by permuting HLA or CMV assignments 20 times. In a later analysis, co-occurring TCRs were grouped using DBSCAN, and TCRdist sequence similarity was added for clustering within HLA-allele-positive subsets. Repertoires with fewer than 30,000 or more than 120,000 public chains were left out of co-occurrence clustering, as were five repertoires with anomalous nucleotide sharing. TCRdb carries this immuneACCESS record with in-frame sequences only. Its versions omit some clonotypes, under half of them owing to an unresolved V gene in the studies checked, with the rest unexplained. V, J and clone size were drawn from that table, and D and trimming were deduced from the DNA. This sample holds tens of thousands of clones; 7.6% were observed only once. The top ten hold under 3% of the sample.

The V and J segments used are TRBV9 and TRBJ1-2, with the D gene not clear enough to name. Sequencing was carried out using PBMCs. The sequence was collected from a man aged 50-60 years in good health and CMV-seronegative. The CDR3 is CASSSPNYGYTF. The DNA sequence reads TGTGCCAGCAGCTCCCCGAACTATGGCTACACCTTC.